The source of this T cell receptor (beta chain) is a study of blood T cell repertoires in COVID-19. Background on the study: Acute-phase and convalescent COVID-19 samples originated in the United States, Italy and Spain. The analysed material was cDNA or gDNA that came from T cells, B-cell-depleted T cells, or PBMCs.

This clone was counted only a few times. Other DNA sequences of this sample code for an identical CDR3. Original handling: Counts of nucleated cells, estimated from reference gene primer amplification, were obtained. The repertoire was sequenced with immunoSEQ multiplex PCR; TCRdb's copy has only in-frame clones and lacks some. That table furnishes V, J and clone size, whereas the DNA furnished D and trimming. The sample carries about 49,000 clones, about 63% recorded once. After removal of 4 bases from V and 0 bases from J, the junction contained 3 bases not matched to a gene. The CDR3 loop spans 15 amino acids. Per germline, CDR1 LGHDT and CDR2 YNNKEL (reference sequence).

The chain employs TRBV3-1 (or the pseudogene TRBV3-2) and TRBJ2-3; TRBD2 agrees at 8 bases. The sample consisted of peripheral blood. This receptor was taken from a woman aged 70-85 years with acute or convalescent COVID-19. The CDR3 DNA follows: TGTGCCAGCAGCCCTACTAGCGGAAGCACAGATACGCAGTATTTT. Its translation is CASSPTSGSTDTQYF.